The clone carrying this T cell receptor beta chain has only a few counts. Its specificity is unknown. The TCR alpha and TCR beta cDNA libraries, bearing sample barcodes and UMIs, were generated by 5'RACE using constant-segment primers. One entry per CDR3 protein, called by TCRdb with MiXCR from the 5' RACE reads. The sample yields around 510,000 distinct CDR3 sequences, approximately 21% seen once. This sample stems from a study of T-cell memory formation after mild COVID-19. Regarding the study as a whole: Later expanders leaned CD4+, whereas day 15 to 85 contracting clones were balanced CD4/CD8. Contracting clones localized mainly to CM and EM when CD4+ and mainly to EMRA when CD8+.

The CDR3 consists of 20 residues. The genes are TRBV21-1 and TRBJ2-1; the table's D call, TRBD1, was not checked against the DNA. TRBV21-1 is shown as a pseudogene. The clonotype was recovered from an adult woman who had mild COVID-19 (a few samples of this study predate the infection). Cell type and time point are not known. The sample taken for sequencing was PBMCs or a T cell subset sorted from them (not recorded which). The CDR3 reads CASSKRPANEQREGLDEQFF. The CDR3 nucleotides read TGTGCCAGCAGCAAACGTCCCGCCAACGAACAGCGGGAGGGCCTCGATGAGCAGTTCTTC.